This T cell receptor beta chain was captured by sequencing in a study of CD8+ T cells in alopecia areata. cDNA prepared by RNA extraction and subsequent reverse transcription served as the template for sequencing. Libraries were prepared by immunoSEQ multiplex PCR; TCRdb keeps only in-frame clonotypes and omits some of them. The sample carries more than 140,000 clones, about 88% recorded once. Per the germline V gene, CDR1 is SEHNR and CDR2 is FQNEAQ (reference sequence). Trimming left V 2 bases short and J 2 bases short, with 18 bases between. There are 17 residues in the CDR3. Treatment noted: oral pan-JAK inhibitor, 5-10 mg twice daily.

This clonotype originated in a human donor with alopecia areata. The chain recombines TRBV7-9 with TRBJ2-5, with D tentatively TRBD1 (6 bases). Here the sequenced sample was CD8+ T cells sorted from blood, taken at week 4, from a patient treated with tofacitinib. CDR3 sequence reads: CASSLLPGHTSQETQYF. DNA for the CDR3: TGTGCCAGCAGCTTATTACCGGGACACACAAGTCAAGAGACCCAGTACTTC.